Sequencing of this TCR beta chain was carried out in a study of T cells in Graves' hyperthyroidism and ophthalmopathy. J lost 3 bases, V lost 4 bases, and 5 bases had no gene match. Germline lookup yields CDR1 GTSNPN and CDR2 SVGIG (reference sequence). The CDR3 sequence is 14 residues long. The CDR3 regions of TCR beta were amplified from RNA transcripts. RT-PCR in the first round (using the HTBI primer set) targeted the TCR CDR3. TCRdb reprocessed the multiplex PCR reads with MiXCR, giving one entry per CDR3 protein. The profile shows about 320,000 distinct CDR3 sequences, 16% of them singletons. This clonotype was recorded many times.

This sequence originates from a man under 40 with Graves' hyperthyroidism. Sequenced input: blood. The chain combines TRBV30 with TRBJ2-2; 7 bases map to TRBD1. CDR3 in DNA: TGTGCCTGGACGCGGACAGGATACACCGGGGAGCTGTTTTTT. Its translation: CAWTRTGYTGELFF.